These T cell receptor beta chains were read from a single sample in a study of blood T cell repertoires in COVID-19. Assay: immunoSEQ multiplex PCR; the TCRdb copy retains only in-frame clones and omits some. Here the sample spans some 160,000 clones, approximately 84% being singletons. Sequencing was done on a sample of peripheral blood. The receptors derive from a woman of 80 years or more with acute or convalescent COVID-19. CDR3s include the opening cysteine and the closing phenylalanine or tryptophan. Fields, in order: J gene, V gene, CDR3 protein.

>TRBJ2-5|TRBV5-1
CASGTGNVAQETQYF
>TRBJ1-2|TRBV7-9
CASSSQRTGLGYGYTF
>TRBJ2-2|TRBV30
CAWSVPGLAGGKLFF
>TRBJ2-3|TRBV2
CASSEAGFNVDTQYF
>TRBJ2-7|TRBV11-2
CASSLQQGHNEQYF
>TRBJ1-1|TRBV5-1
CASSSRRDGRPEAFF
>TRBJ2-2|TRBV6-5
CASSYGFGELFF
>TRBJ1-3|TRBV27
CASSQLGTGAGNTIYF
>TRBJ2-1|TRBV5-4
CASSFMTSNEQFF
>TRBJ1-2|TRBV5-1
CASSSILDRDRGYTF
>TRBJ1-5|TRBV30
CAWGQGAGQPQHF
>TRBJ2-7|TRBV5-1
CASSQGLAGGPGYEQYF
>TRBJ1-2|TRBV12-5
CASAPGVPKGYTF
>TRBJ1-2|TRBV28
CASWTSSNYGYTF
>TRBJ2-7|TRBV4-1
CASSRGTGNDPYEQYF
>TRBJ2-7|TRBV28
CASRTTSGSYEQYF
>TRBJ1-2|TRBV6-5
CASSYSYRDYGYTF
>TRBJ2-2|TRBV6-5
CASSYTSSTGELFF
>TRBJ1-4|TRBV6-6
CASTTTGGYEKLFF
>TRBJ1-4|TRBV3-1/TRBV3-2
CASSQGGRANEKLFF
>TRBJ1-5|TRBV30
CAWSVMAGQGPQHF
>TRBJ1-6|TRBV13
CASKLSGSYNSPLHF
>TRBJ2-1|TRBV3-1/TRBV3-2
CASSQVELLQFF
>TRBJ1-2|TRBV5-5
CASSFRGGDYGYTF
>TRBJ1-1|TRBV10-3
CAISEPGQANTEAFF
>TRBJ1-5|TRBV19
CASTIWEGRNQPQHF
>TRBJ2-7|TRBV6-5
CASSYSWSGNSYEQYF
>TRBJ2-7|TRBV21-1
CASSAGSSYEQYF
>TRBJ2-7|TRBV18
CASSPPSGRGYEQYF
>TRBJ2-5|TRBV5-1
CASSLQQEETQYF
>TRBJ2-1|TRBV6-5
CASSYNGLANEQFF
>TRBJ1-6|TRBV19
CASSIQGAYNSPLHF
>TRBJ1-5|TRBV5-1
CASSLKQVNQPQHF
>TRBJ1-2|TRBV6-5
CASCRPGQGFYGYTF
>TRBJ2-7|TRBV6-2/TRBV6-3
CASSYGTSGEQYF
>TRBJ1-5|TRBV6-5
CASSRDRGSNQPQHF
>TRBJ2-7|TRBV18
CASSGTGGIYEQYF
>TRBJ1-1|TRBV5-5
CASSLAPAQGAKRGEAFF
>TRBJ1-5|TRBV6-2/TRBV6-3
CASTPGGGSGQPQHF
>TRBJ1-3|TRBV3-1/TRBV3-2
CASSQGGRISGNTIYF
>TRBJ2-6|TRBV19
CASSRAGANVLTF
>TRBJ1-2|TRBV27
CASSWTGYTYGYTF
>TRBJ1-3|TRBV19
CASSFTGGPGNTIYF
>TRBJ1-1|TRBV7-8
CASSSGLNGNTEAFF
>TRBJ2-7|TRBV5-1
CASSLALAGAGEQYF
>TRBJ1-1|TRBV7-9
CASSRNTGYTEAFF